The rows below give T cell receptor beta chains drawn from one sample of a study of blood T cell repertoires in COVID-19. Data came from immunoSEQ multiplex PCR; TCRdb stores just in-frame clones and leaves some out. The sample lists roughly 250,000 clones, around four fifths occurring once. Sequenced: peripheral blood. These receptors originate from a woman aged 60 to 75 with active or convalescent COVID-19. CDR3s include the opening cysteine and the closing phenylalanine or tryptophan. A D gene is named only where the DNA matches it firmly. Only some rows state a clone size, as once, few, many or a class for expanded clones.

v_gene	j_gene	d_gene	abundance	CDR3nt	CDR3aa
TRBV10-3	TRBJ1-1	-	-	TGTGCCATCAGCTCCCGGGAGGGCACTGAAGCTTTCTTT	CAISSREGTEAFF
TRBV10-2	TRBJ2-5	TRBD1	-	TGCGCCAGCCTCGGAAATACAGGGGCCACGGGGGAGACCCAGTACTTC	CASLGNTGATGETQYF
TRBV5-4	TRBJ1-2	TRBD1	-	TGTGCCAGCAGCGCACGGGGACAGGGGGGCTATGGCTACACCTTC	CASSARGQGGYGYTF
TRBV3-1/TRBV3-2	TRBJ2-5	-	-	TGTGCCAGCAGCCAAGGGTCAGGGGCCCGGACCCAGTACTTC	CASSQGSGARTQYF
TRBV11-3	TRBJ2-7	TRBD2	-	TGTGCCAGCAGCTTAGATAGCGGGAGTTCCTACGAGCAGTACTTC	CASSLDSGSSYEQYF
TRBV7-8	TRBJ1-2	-	-	TGTGCCAGCAGCTTATTAACGTTAGCTAACTATGGCTACACCTTC	CASSLLTLANYGYTF
TRBV4-2	TRBJ2-3	TRBD1	few	TGTGCCAGCAGCCCCGCCGGGACAGCCACAGATACGCAGTATTTT	CASSPAGTATDTQYF
TRBV27	TRBJ1-2	-	-	TGTGCCAGCAGGCCCCAGGGGCAGGATCCTAACTATGGCTACACCTTC	CASRPQGQDPNYGYTF
TRBV7-9	TRBJ1-3	-	-	TGTGCCAGCAGCATAGGATGGACAGCTGGAAACACCATATATTTT	CASSIGWTAGNTIYF
TRBV30	TRBJ2-3	-	-	TGTGCCTGGAGTGTAGGGGGAGATACGCAGTATTTT	CAWSVGGDTQYF
TRBV5-4	TRBJ2-2	-	-	TGTGCCAGCAGCTTGCCCTTTGCCGGGGAGCTGTTTTTT	CASSLPFAGELFF
TRBV5-1	TRBJ2-3	-	-	TGCGCCAGCAGCGGGGCCACTTTTGACACAGATACGCAGTATTTT	CASSGATFDTDTQYF
TRBV6-5	TRBJ2-7	TRBD1	-	TGTGCCAGCAGGCAAGGGGGACAGGGGGAGGAGCAGTACTTC	CASRQGGQGEEQYF
TRBV6-4	TRBJ2-3	-	-	TGTGCCAGCAGTTTGGGGGCTAGCGGAACAGATACGCAGTATTTT	CASSLGASGTDTQYF
TRBV6-4	TRBJ1-2	-	-	TGTGCCAGCAGTGACTCACGGGTTTCCTATGGCTACACCTTC	CASSDSRVSYGYTF
TRBV19	TRBJ1-3	TRBD1	-	TGTGCCAGTAGTAGGGGGACAGGAGTCTCTGGAAACACCATATATTTT	CASSRGTGVSGNTIYF
TRBV6-2/TRBV6-3	TRBJ1-5	-	-	TGTGCCAGCAGTTACTTCCCCCGGAGGGTCAATCAGCCCCAGCATTTT	CASSYFPRRVNQPQHF
TRBV19	TRBJ2-2	-	-	TGTGCCAGTACCAAATTTGGTGGGGGGACCGGGGAGCTGTTTTTT	CASTKFGGGTGELFF
TRBV5-4	TRBJ1-5	-	-	TGTGCCAGCAGCTTTATGGGAGGGAGCGGTAGCAATCAGCCCCAGCATTTT	CASSFMGGSGSNQPQHF
TRBV27	TRBJ1-6	-	-	TGTGCCAGCAGTTTTTCAGGGTTTGGGAATTCACCCCTCCACTTT	CASSFSGFGNSPLHF
TRBV18	TRBJ1-2	-	-	TGTGCCAGCTCACCTCGGGACTTCTCCTCCTATGGCTACACCTTC	CASSPRDFSSYGYTF
TRBV3-1/TRBV3-2	TRBJ1-4	-	-	TGTGCCAGCAGCCAAGACCCAGGATATGAAAAACTGTTTTTT	CASSQDPGYEKLFF
TRBV29-1	TRBJ1-4	-	-	TGCAGCGTTGGAGCAACTAATGAAAAACTGTTTTTT	CSVGATNEKLFF
TRBV5-4	TRBJ2-4	TRBD1	-	TGTGCCAGCAGCAAGACAGGGGGTGGGATTGACATTCAGTACTTC	CASSKTGGGIDIQYF
TRBV5-6	TRBJ2-2	-	-	TGTGCCAGCAGCTTCGACAGCTTCAACACCGGGGAGCTGTTTTTT	CASSFDSFNTGELFF
TRBV7-6	TRBJ2-1	TRBD1	-	TGTGCCAGCAGCCCCCGACAGGGAGCGTACAATGAGCAGTTCTTC	CASSPRQGAYNEQFF
TRBV19	TRBJ1-5	-	once	TGTGCCAGTAGTATCAGGGCAGACATAGGGCCCCAGCATTTT	CASSIRADIGPQHF
TRBV5-1	TRBJ1-1	-	-	TGCGCCAGCAGCTTTGCGGGTAACACTGAAGCTTTCTTT	CASSFAGNTEAFF
TRBV5-6	TRBJ1-2	-	-	TGTGCCAGCAGCTTGGTTGGGCTTGGCTACACCTTC	CASSLVGLGYTF
TRBV28	TRBJ1-1	-	-	TGTGCCAGCAGTTTACCCCCAGGGGTTGGCATGAACACTGAAGCTTTCTTT	CASSLPPGVGMNTEAFF
TRBV30	TRBJ2-1	-	-	TGTGCCTGGAGTGTAACTGGGGCTACAAACAATGAGCAGTTCTTC	CAWSVTGATNNEQFF
TRBV2	TRBJ2-1	TRBD2	-	TGTGCCAGCACAGTATCCGGGACTAGCGGGAGCAAGCAGTTCTTC	CASTVSGTSGSKQFF
TRBV7-2	TRBJ2-2	TRBD2	-	TGTGCCAGCAGCTGGAGGACTAGCGGAAGTGGCGGGGAGCTGTTTTTT	CASSWRTSGSGGELFF
TRBV4-1	TRBJ2-7	-	once	TGCGCCAGCAGCCAACCAGACAGTACCTACGAGCAGTACTTC	CASSQPDSTYEQYF
TRBV12-3/TRBV12-4	TRBJ2-7	-	-	TGTGCCAGCAGTTTGGCAGTTACCGAGCAGTACTTC	CASSLAVTEQYF
TRBV21-1	TRBJ1-6	-	few	TGTGCCAGCAGCAAAAACGCGGTTGTTAATTCACCCCTCCACTTT	CASSKNAVVNSPLHF
TRBV18	TRBJ1-1	-	-	TGTGCCAGCTCCCGCTCGACTGAAATGAACACTGAAGCTTTCTTT	CASSRSTEMNTEAFF
TRBV10-3	TRBJ1-3	TRBD1	-	TGTGCCATCAGTCCCGGGACAGGACTTTTGACAGGAAACACCATATATTTT	CAISPGTGLLTGNTIYF
TRBV3-1/TRBV3-2	TRBJ1-1	-	-	TGTGCCAGCAGCCAAAACGGAGGGTTGAACACTGAAGCTTTCTTT	CASSQNGGLNTEAFF
TRBV30	TRBJ1-6	TRBD1	many	TGTGCCTGGAGTCGGGCAGGGGGAAATTCACCCCTCCACTTT	CAWSRAGGNSPLHF
TRBV18	TRBJ2-2	TRBD2	few	TGTGCCAGCTCACCACGGGGAGGGTCCCTTAACACCGGGGAGCTGTTTTTT	CASSPRGGSLNTGELFF
TRBV7-9	TRBJ2-1	TRBD2	few	TGTGCCAGCAGCTTATCAGCGGGGAAGGCCTACAATGAGCAGTTCTTC	CASSLSAGKAYNEQFF
TRBV18	TRBJ1-3	TRBD1	-	TGTGCCAGCTCACCACAGAACCCCGGGACAGGGGCTGGAAACACCATATATTTT	CASSPQNPGTGAGNTIYF
TRBV28	TRBJ2-1	TRBD1	-	TGTGCCAGCAGAACCCCCACAGGGGGCGCCTACAATGAGCAGTTCTTC	CASRTPTGGAYNEQFF
TRBV7-8	TRBJ2-5	-	-	TGTGCCAGCAGCCCTCGAACCCTCCGGCGTCGGGGAGAGACCCAGTACTTC	CASSPRTLRRRGETQYF
TRBV6-4	TRBJ2-1	TRBD1	-	TGTGCCAGCAGCGACCCCGTCAAAAAGGTCCGACAGGGGGCTAATGAGCAGTTCTTC	CASSDPVKKVRQGANEQFF